The 23 T cell receptor beta chains presented below share a single source sample, sequenced in a study of T-cell reconstitution after alpha-beta-depleted transplantation in children. The TCRbeta library was prepared with unique molecular identifiers. One entry per CDR3 protein results from TCRdb running MiXCR on the PCR reads. The sample records about 210,000 distinct CDR3 sequences, approximately 19% being singletons. Sequencing was performed on PBMCs, mostly from graft donor cells, taken 360 days after TCRalphabeta/CD19-depleted stem cell transplant. The receptor source for this set is a male patient aged 2 to 9 who had a stem cell transplant for acute lymphoblastic leukemia, so the T cells may come from the graft donor.

The sample holds a few counts of this clonotype. V is TRBV5-1 and J is TRBJ1-1; D uncertain. Trimming stripped 0 bases from V and 1 base from J, with 7 bases between. Germline V CDR1 and CDR2: SGHRS, YFSETQ. The length of the CDR3 is 14 residues. The CDR3 sequence: CASSLVRGNTEAFF. As DNA, the CDR3 is TGCGCCAGCAGCTTGGTTCGGGGGAACACTGAAGCTTTCTTT.

This clonotype was seen more than once but under ten times. The chain is built from TRBV14 and TRBJ1-3, with TRBD1 identical over 12 bases. Germline V lookup: CDR1 SGHDN, CDR2 FVKESK. The CDR3 has 16 amino acids. V shed 4 bases and J 4 bases; nucleotides not matched to a gene: 5. The CDR3, as DNA: TGTGCCAGCAGCCCGGGACAGGGGGCTAGAGGAAACACCATATATTTT. Its translation is CASSPGQGARGNTIYF. Complete variable domain (other parts from reference TRBV14 and TRBJ1-3): EAGVTQFPSHSVIEKGQTVTLRCDPISGHDNLYWYRRVMGKEIKFLLHFVKESKQDESGMPNNRFLAERTGGTYSTLKVQPAELEDSGVYFCASSPGQGARGNTIYFGEGSWLTVV.

This clonotype was counted a few times. In DNA, the CDR3 is TGCAGTGCTAGAGCCCAACGGCGCGGGAATCGTCCTGAGCAGTTCTTC. Protein sequence: CSARAQRRGNRPEQFF. The chain combines TRBV20-1 with TRBJ2-1, with a possible D match to TRBD2 (6 bases). The CDR3 runs 16 residues. Trimming took 1 base from V and 9 from J, leaving 22 bases between them. CDR1 and CDR2 from the germline V gene are DFQATT and SNEGSKA (reference sequence).

This clonotype showed up just a few times. The chain combines TRBV12-3 or TRBV12-4 with TRBJ2-1, with D unresolved. Trimming pared 2 bases from V and 0 bases from J, leaving 5 bases between. This CDR3 region has 14 residues. The chain's CDR3 is CASSLSSSYNEQFF. The DNA for the CDR3 is TGTGCCAGCAGTTTATCTAGCTCCTACAATGAGCAGTTCTTC.

This clonotype appeared a few times. This chain links TRBV11-2 with TRBJ1-5; 7 positions match TRBD1. Germline CDR1 SGHAT, CDR2 FQNNGV. V lost 4 bases and J lost 2; bases outside the gene matches: 11. The CDR3 spans 17 residues. Written as DNA, the CDR3 is TGTGCCAGCAGCTCCCATCAGGGGGGCAAGGGCAATCAGCCCCAGCATTTT. This gives the protein CASSSHQGGKGNQPQHF. The full variable domain, with the rest looked up from reference TRBV11-2 and TRBJ1-5, is EAGVAQSPRYKIIEKRQSVAFWCNPISGHATLYWYQQILGQGPKLLIQFQNNGVVDDSQLPKDRFSAERLKGVDSTLKIQPAKLEDSAVYLCASSSHQGGKGNQPQHFGDGTRLSIL.

The V and J genes are TRBV18 and TRBJ2-6; D not certain. V lost 1 base, J lost 4 bases, and 11 bases lay in between. This CDR3 is 16 amino acids long. Per germline, CDR1 KGHSH and CDR2 LQKENI. Written as DNA, the CDR3 is TGTGCCAGCTCACCACTTGTCTCGGCGGGGGCCAACGTCCTGACTTTC. Encoded protein: CASSPLVSAGANVLTF. Based on the CDR3 plus reference TRBV18 and TRBJ2-6, the full variable domain is NAGVMQNPRHLVRRRGQEARLRCSPMKGHSHVYWYRQLPEEGLKFMVYLQKENIIDESGMPKERFSAEFPKEGPSILRIQQVVRGDSAAYFCASSPLVSAGANVLTFGAGSRLTVL.

The chain employs TRBV29-1 and TRBJ1-2; 7 bases match TRBD1. Germline-derived CDR1 and CDR2 are SQVTM and ANQGSEA. The CDR3 is 14 residues long. The V and J ends lost 0 bases and 4 bases, in that order; junction bases with no gene match: 5. CDR3 DNA sequence: TGCAGCGTTGAAGATCAGTACAGGGGCTATGGCTACACCTTC. Amino acid sequence: CSVEDQYRGYGYTF.

This clonotype was observed a few times. V gene TRBV12-3 or TRBV12-4 combines with J gene TRBJ2-3; either TRBD1 or TRBD2 may supply D (5 bases each). CDR3 length: 17 amino acids. Trimming shortened V by 4 bases and J by 4 bases, and 21 bases separated the two germline ends. The CDR3 bases are TGTGCCAGCAGTTGCGTTTCGGGGCCTAGCATGGCAGATACGCAGTATTTT. The encoded protein is CASSCVSGPSMADTQYF.

This clonotype appeared many times. V is TRBV5-6 and J is TRBJ1-4, with D possibly matching TRBD1 (6 bases). Germline assignment: CDR1 SGHDT and CDR2 YYEEEE. This CDR3 contains 15 residues. Trimming shortened V by 2 bases and J by 0 bases, and 8 bases separated the two germline ends. The CDR3 loop is CASSLQGATNEKLFF. CDR3 DNA sequence: TGTGCCAGCAGCTTACAGGGTGCAACTAATGAAAAACTGTTTTTT.

This clonotype was observed a handful of times. The gene calls are TRBV7-9 and TRBJ2-7, with no clear D. Germline V gene sequence: CDR1 SEHNR, CDR2 FQNEAQ (reference sequence). The V end lost 2 bases, the J end lost 2 bases, and 7 bases lay between the germline ends. This CDR3 is built from 13 residues. The CDR3 here is CASSLSSPYEQYF. DNA for the CDR3: TGTGCCAGCAGCTTATCTTCCCCCTACGAGCAGTACTTC.

V is TRBV5-1 and J is TRBJ1-5; D is unclear. This CDR3 has 13 residues. Germline V CDR1 and CDR2: SGHRS, YFSETQ. Trimming stripped 0 bases from V and 5 bases from J, with 6 bases between. This chain's CDR3 is CASSLVTDQPQHF. The CDR3 nucleotides read TGCGCCAGCAGCTTGGTGACGGATCAGCCCCAGCATTTT.

Only a few counts were recorded for this clonotype. The chain links TRBV5-5 to TRBJ2-7; no definite D call. The ends were cut back, 4 bases at V and 5 bases at J, with 19 bases in the middle. The CDR3 totals 15 residues. The germline V gene encodes CDR1 SGHKS and CDR2 YYEKEE (reference sequence). The CDR3 nucleotides read TGTGCCAGCAGCGTTCCGACCGGGCAGGCCGACGAGCAGTACTTC. Translated, it gives CASSVPTGQADEQYF.

Only a few counts were recorded for this clonotype. This chain links TRBV5-1 with TRBJ2-1; D is ambiguous. CDR1 is SGHRS, CDR2 YFSETQ, per germline. CDR3 length: 17 amino acids. Deletions cut 0 bases from V and 2 bases from J, with 15 bases between. The DNA for the CDR3 is TGCGCCAGCAGCTTGGTCGCTGTCCCATCTCCCTACAATGAGCAGTTCTTC. The encoded protein is CASSLVAVPSPYNEQFF.

The V and J genes are TRBV12-3 or TRBV12-4 and TRBJ2-1; D gene uncertain. The CDR3 consists of 12 residues. The V end was cut by 6 bases, the J end by 3 bases, with 6 bases between. CDR3 protein: CASSPLYNEQFF. The CDR3 bases are TGTGCCAGCAGCCCGCTCTACAATGAGCAGTTCTTC.

The V and J genes are TRBV5-1 and TRBJ1-1, with a weak D call TRBD1 (6 bases). This CDR3 has 14 amino acids. The germline V and J ends were trimmed by 4 bases and 8 bases, with 18 bases remaining between them. CDR1 and CDR2 from the germline V gene are SGHRS and YFSETQ. CDR3 protein: CASSIFGWGQEAFF. CDR3 bases: TGCGCCAGCAGCATCTTTGGTTGGGGGCAAGAAGCTTTCTTT.

The chain links TRBV10-3 to TRBJ1-1; the D is unclear. The length of the CDR3 is 13 residues. V gave up 10 bases and J gave up 2 bases, with 14 bases separating them. Germline V gene sequence: CDR1 ENHRY, CDR2 SYGVKD. DNA of the CDR3: TGTGCCAGGAGCCGGGAGCAAAACACTGAAGCTTTCTTT. The encoded protein is CARSREQNTEAFF.

V and J are TRBV20-1 and TRBJ1-1; D unresolved. In germline, CDR1 is DFQATT, CDR2 SNEGSKA (reference sequence). Trimming removed 0 bases from V and 1 base from J, with 6 bases in between. This CDR3 region has 13 residues. The CDR3 sequence: CSAREEGNTEAFF. The CDR3 DNA follows: TGCAGTGCTAGAGAGGAAGGGAACACTGAAGCTTTCTTT.

The chain is built from TRBV20-1 and TRBJ2-5, with D possibly TRBD2 on 6 matching bases. CDR3 length: 14 residues. Germline V lookup: CDR1 DFQATT, CDR2 SNEGSKA (reference sequence). V was pared by 0 bases and J by 2 bases, with 10 bases between. For the CDR3, the DNA is TGCAGTGCTAGAGAAGAGGGGAGGCAAGAGACCCAGTACTTC. Its translation is CSAREEGRQETQYF.

Notes on this clonotype: At one boundary the junction diverges from the germline segment, which might be a read error. The chain is built from TRBV12-3 or TRBV12-4 and TRBJ1-2, with 8 bases matching TRBD1. This CDR3 is 11 amino acids long. The CDR3 loop is CASSFRDRLGF. In nucleotides, the CDR3 is TGTGCCAGCAGTTTCCGGGACAGGTTGGGCTTC.

The rearrangement links TRBV5-1 to TRBJ1-6; D remains ambiguous. V lost 0 bases, J lost 0 bases, and 10 bases lay in between. CDR3 length equals 17 residues. Germline CDR1 and CDR2: SGHRS and YFSETQ. Here the CDR3 DNA reads TGCGCCAGCAGCTTGGATCCACTCAGCTCCTATAATTCACCCCTCCACTTT. Encoded protein: CASSLDPLSSYNSPLHF.

This clonotype was seen at least ten times. This rearrangement joins TRBV20-1 to TRBJ2-1, with TRBD2 matching over 13 bases. Germline CDR1 reads DFQATT; CDR2 reads SNEGSKA (reference sequence). J lost 6 bases, V lost 0 bases, and 5 bases had no gene match. CDR3 length equals 16 residues. The DNA of the CDR3 is TGCAGTGCTAGAGAAACTAGCGGGGGGGCGTCCAATGAGCAGTTCTTC. The encoded protein is CSARETSGGASNEQFF.

This clonotype has only a few counts. V is TRBV10-3 and J is TRBJ2-7, with 10 bases identical to TRBD1. Trimming took 0 bases from V and 5 from J; bases not matched to a gene: 13. From germline, CDR1 is ENHRY and CDR2 SYGVKD. The CDR3 is 18 residues long. The CDR3 DNA sequence: TGTGCCATCAGTGAGTCTCCGAGACAGGGGGCTCGGAATCACGAGCAGTACTTC. Amino acids: CAISESPRQGARNHEQYF.

This clonotype showed up just once. At one end, the junction sequence differs from germline, possibly due to a read error. This chain joins TRBV10-2 and TRBJ2-7, with 10 bases fitting TRBD2. In germline, CDR1 is WSHSY, CDR2 SAAADI. The CDR3 loop spans 14 amino acids. CDR3 sequence: CASSESSGRSSRDF. DNA for the CDR3: TGCGCCAGCAGTGAGTCTAGCGGGAGGTCTAGTAGGGACTTC.